This entry lists 23 T cell receptor beta chains sequenced from one sample in a study of tumor-infiltrating lymphocytes in primary liver carcinoma. RNA isolated from unsorted whole blood supplied the blood RNA, with germline DNA also extracted. Using a constant-region primer together with ProtoScript II reverse transcriptase, TCR beta cDNA was made from about 500 ng of total RNA. Construction of TCR beta libraries relied on three successive nested multiplex PCR rounds employing slightly modified ARM-PCR. TRBV1-TRBV30 forward primers paired with a C-beta reverse primer were used in the first two PCR rounds, which ran roughly 11 cycles each. TCRdb re-derived calls from the multiplex PCR reads in MiXCR, one entry per CDR3 protein. The sample lists about 310,000 distinct CDR3 sequences, 65% occurring once. The sequencing input was peripheral blood. Receptors were obtained from a man aged 35-49 years with primary liver carcinoma and hepatitis B virus infection.

As to this clonotype: Germline and junction disagree at one end, which may indicate a read error. The CDR3 sequence is CAIPRETSGASVLTF. The DNA of the CDR3 is TGTGCCATCCCCAGAGAGACCTCTGGGGCCAGCGTCCTGACTTTC. The chain couples TRBV10-3 to TRBJ2-6; D perhaps matches TRBD1 (5 bases). This CDR3 is 15 amino acids long. CDR1 ENHRY and CDR2 SYGVKD come from the germline V gene.

The table lists this clonotype with a count of one. This CDR3 is missing its conserved last phenylalanine or tryptophan, likely due to a read error. It is unclear where the CDR3 begins or ends on the DNA, so no DNA is shown, and the CDR3 is as TCRdb lists it. The CDR3 reads CASSPASFFSGANVMTL. The rearrangement uses TRBV5-4 and TRBJ2-6; TRBD2, as called in the table, went unchecked against the DNA. CDR1 and CDR2 (germline): SGHNT, YYREEE (reference sequence). The CDR3 is 17 amino acids long, termini counted.

A word on this clonotype: This may be a read error: a much more frequent sequence differs by one nucleotide. The chain joins TRBV6-5 to TRBJ1-2; possible D gene TRBD1, 6 bases. This CDR3 region has 14 residues. CDR1 MNHEY and CDR2 SVGAGI come from the germline V gene. CDR3 DNA sequence: TGTGCCAGCAGCGACCAAGGACAGCTCTATGGCTACGCCTTC. The encoded protein is CASSDQGQLYGYAF.

On this clonotype: This may stem from a read error, because a much larger clone lies one nucleotide away. The V and J genes are TRBV6-1 and TRBJ2-5, with D perhaps TRBD1 or TRBD2 (5 bases each). This CDR3 is built from 14 residues. Looked up from germline, CDR1 is MNHNS and CDR2 is SASEGT. CDR3 sequence: CVSSAPGPVRTQYF. In nucleotides, the CDR3 is TGTGTCAGCAGTGCCCCGGGGCCCGTCCGGACCCAGTACTTC.

Of note for this clonotype: At one end the junction does not follow the germline gene, possibly because of a read error. This chain connects TRBV6-2 or TRBV6-3 to TRBJ1-4; D uncertain. This CDR3 region has 12 residues. The germline CDR1 and CDR2 sequences are MNHEY and SVGEGT. CDR3 coding DNA: TGTGCCGGCAGTCGAGGTGGTGAAAAACTGTTTTTT. It encodes CAGSRGGEKLFF.

A note on this clonotype: The conserved closing phenylalanine or tryptophan is absent in this CDR3, likely reflecting a read error. V and J are TRBV11-1 and TRBJ1-6, with a weak D call TRBD1 (6 bases). This CDR3 is built from 14 residues. In germline, CDR1 is SGHAT, CDR2 FQDESV (reference sequence). This chain's CDR3 is CDSSLSTQGTPLHY. The CDR3, as DNA: TGTGACAGCAGCTTATCTACACAGGGTACACCCCTCCACTAT.

In this sample, this clonotype turned up many times. The chain recombines TRBV11-1 with TRBJ2-5; D could derive from TRBD1 or TRBD2 (5 bases each). Trimming took off 4 bases at V and 5 bases at J, with 11 bases between the two ends. The CDR3 consists of 13 residues. Germline V lookup: CDR1 SGHAT, CDR2 FQDESV (reference sequence). Here the CDR3 DNA reads TGTGCCAGCAGCTCCCAGGGAGAGGAGACCCAGTACTTC. It is translated as CASSSQGEETQYF.

This clonotype was counted at least ten times. The chain links TRBV6-1 to TRBJ2-3; a possible D gene is TRBD2 (5 bases). The V gene's germline CDR1 is MNHNS and CDR2 SASEGT. V lost 5 bases and J lost 4, with 22 bases in between. This CDR3 region has 17 residues. CDR3 protein: CASSIRLLAERADTQYF. The CDR3 DNA reads TGTGCCAGCAGTATCCGGTTGTTGGCGGAGAGGGCAGATACGCAGTATTTT.

Points on this clonotype: Germline is not matched at one junction end, which may reflect a read error. The gene calls are TRBV29-1 and TRBJ2-1; D possibly uses TRBD1 or TRBD2 (6 bases each). Germline CDR1 and CDR2: SQVTM and ANQGSEA. This CDR3 contains 11 residues. The CDR3 here is CSVVRHGGQIF. The CDR3 nucleotides are TGCAGCGTTGTACGACATGGGGGGCAGATCTTC.

The CDR3 region has the DNA TGTGCGGGCACGGAGGTTAGGGCCAACGTCCTGACTTTC. Its protein product is CAGTEVRANVLTF. The J gene is TRBJ2-6, the V gene TRBV6-1, with D maybe TRBD2 (5 bases). CDR1 MNHNS and CDR2 SASEGT come from the germline V gene. The CDR3 is 13 amino acids.

As to this clonotype: This sequence may be a read error, since a much larger clone differs from it by one base. The rearrangement links TRBV10-3 to TRBJ2-3; D gene ambiguous. CDR3 size: 12 residues. Germline V CDR1 and CDR2: ENHRY, SYGVKD. CDR3: CAISGVPDMQYF. The CDR3, as DNA: TGTGCCATCAGTGGCGTTCCAGATATGCAGTATTTT.

A word on this clonotype: A junction boundary mismatches the germline segment, possibly from a read error. The V call is TRBV12-3 or TRBV12-4, the J call TRBJ2-2; TRBD2 matches 11 bases. The CDR3 spans 16 residues. CDR3 sequence (DNA): TGTGCCAGCAGTTTAGGTAGCGGGAGGGATACCGGGGTGCTGTTTTTT. Translated: CASSLGSGRDTGVLFF.

J is TRBJ1-2 and V is TRBV12-3 or TRBV12-4; D gene uncertain. Trimming removed 2 bases at V and 8 bases at J, with 12 bases between. This CDR3 spans 13 amino acids. The CDR3 nucleotides are TGTGCCAGCAGTTTAACGAGGCTAGTCGGCTACACCTTC. Translating gives CASSLTRLVGYTF.

This clonotype was counted a single time. A read error may produce the germline difference seen at one junction end. In nucleotides, the CDR3 is TGCGCCAGCATCCAAGAGGGGGGACTAGGTTACAATGAGCAGTTCTTC. This codes for CASIQEGGLGYNEQFF. The chain couples TRBV4-3 to TRBJ2-1; 8 bases map to TRBD2. CDR3 length equals 16 residues. Looked up from germline, CDR1 is LGHNA and CDR2 is YSLEER.

Here the CDR3 reads CASSLRPGRDYEQYF. The DNA for the CDR3 is TGCGCCAGCAGCTTGCGGCCGGGGAGGGACTACGAGCAGTACTTC. The genes are TRBV5-1 and TRBJ2-7; 7 bases are a match to TRBD2. The junction had 7 bases not matched to a gene; V was cut back by 1 base and J by 3 bases. Germline V gene data show CDR1 as SGHRS and CDR2 as YFSETQ. The CDR3 has 15 residues.

The chain links TRBV10-2 to TRBJ2-1, with D possibly TRBD1 on 6 matching bases. From germline, CDR1 is WSHSY and CDR2 SAAADI. Trimming took off 2 bases at V and 8 bases at J, with 13 bases between the two ends. This CDR3 region has 14 residues. The CDR3 loop is CASSERGLTYEQFF. CDR3 sequence (DNA): TGCGCCAGCAGTGAGAGGGGGTTGACCTATGAGCAGTTCTTC.

For this clonotype: One base away lies a much larger clone, so this may be a sequencing read error. Because the CDR3's place on the DNA is in doubt, the DNA is left out and the CDR3 is given as listed by TCRdb. The gene calls are TRBV4-1 and TRBJ2-2; no DNA check was done on the table's D call, TRBD1. From its first to its last residue, the CDR3 has 16 amino acids. CDR1 MGHRA and CDR2 YSYEKL come from the germline V gene. This chain's CDR3 is CASSQEVAGGTGELLF.

This clonotype was counted only a few times. This chain connects TRBV29-1 to TRBJ2-4; 7 nucleotides agree with TRBD2. The CDR3 has 13 residues. The V segment lost 5 bases and the J segment 7 bases; nucleotides outside the gene matches: 8. Germline V gene sequence: CDR1 SQVTM, CDR2 ANQGSEA. CDR3 loop: CSVTDGRGNIQYF. CDR3 DNA sequence: TGCAGCGTTACGGACGGGCGGGGGAACATTCAGTACTTC.

As regards this clonotype: Sequence at one end of the junction differs from germline and may be a read error. The rearrangement uses TRBV5-6 and TRBJ2-3, with D uncertain. This CDR3 is built from 12 residues. From germline, CDR1 is SGHDT and CDR2 YYEEEE. In DNA, the CDR3 is TGTGCCAGCGGCTTCCGAGAAGATACGCAGTATTTT. As protein: CASGFREDTQYF.

Points on this clonotype: A much larger clone differs from this one at a single base, so this may be a read error. This chain connects TRBV6-6 to TRBJ2-7; D remains unclear. From germline, CDR1 is MNHNY and CDR2 SVGAGI (reference sequence). There are 16 residues in the CDR3. DNA for the CDR3: TGTGCCAGCAGTTACTCCGGCCAGCCCTACTCCTACGTGCAGTACTTC. It specifies CASSYSGQPYSYVQYF.

For this clonotype: One base away lies a much larger clone, so this may be a sequencing read error. The chain couples TRBV6-2 or TRBV6-3 to TRBJ2-7; TRBD2 is a possible D gene (6 bases). Trimming stripped 7 bases from V and 3 bases from J, with 13 bases between. This CDR3 contains 13 residues. CDR1 is MNHEY, CDR2 SVGEGT, per germline. CDR3 sequence (DNA): TGTGCCAGCATTTCGGAGGGACTCTACGAGCAGTACTTC. It encodes CASISEGLYEQYF.

CDR3 amino acids: CASSFPEGVRNTGELFF. The CDR3 coding sequence is TGTGCCAGCAGCTTCCCTGAGGGTGTGAGAAACACCGGGGAGCTGTTTTTT. J is TRBJ2-2 and V is TRBV5-4, with D tentatively TRBD2 (5 bases). The V gene's germline CDR1 is SGHNT and CDR2 YYREEE (reference sequence). The CDR3 length is 17 residues. Trimming removed 2 bases from V and 2 bases from J, with 16 bases in between.

Regarding this clonotype: A junction boundary mismatches the germline segment, possibly from a read error. This chain uses TRBV11-2 with TRBJ2-6; D may be TRBD1 or TRBD2 (5 bases each). Germline CDR1 SGHAT, CDR2 FQNNGV. This CDR3 comprises 20 residues. CDR3 sequence reads: CVSSFRDDRGRATGANVLTF. The CDR3 DNA reads TGTGTCAGCAGCTTCCGGGACGATAGGGGTAGAGCCACTGGGGCCAACGTCCTGACTTTC. Variable domain in full (rest from reference TRBV11-2 and TRBJ2-6): EAGVAQSPRYKIIEKRQSVAFWCNPISGHATLYWYQQILGQGPKLLIQFQNNGVVDDSQLPKDRFSAERLKGVDSTLKIQPAKLEDSAVYLCVSSFRDDRGRATGANVLTFGAGSRLTVL.